A selection of T cell receptor beta chains follows, all from one sample in a study of OX40 agonist ivuxolimab in advanced cancers. Here immunoSEQ multiplex PCR was the method, and the copy in TCRdb shows in-frame clones only, minus some. This table has some 90,000 clones, roughly 90% appearing once. This sample comprised CD4+ or CD8+ T cells sorted from blood, obtained in a trial of the OX40 agonist ivuxolimab. The receptor set was obtained from an adult with an advanced solid tumor such as melanoma, head and neck, liver or kidney cancer. Each CDR3 is given with its conserved first and last residue. The order of the fields is V gene, D gene, clone size, J gene, CDR3 DNA, CDR3 protein. The D gene is left open where the match is weak. Clone size is shown for a subset of rows, as once, few, many or a class of expanded clone.

V gene: TRBV9
D gene: TRBD2
clone size: few
J gene: TRBJ2-1
CDR3 DNA: TGTGCCAGCAGCGTAGCTGGCGGGAGGTCCTACAATGAGCAGTTCTTC
CDR3 protein: CASSVAGGRSYNEQFF

V gene: TRBV12-5
D gene: .
clone size: .
J gene: TRBJ1-5
CDR3 DNA: TGTGCTAGTGGTTCGGGAGGGGGAAATCAGCCCCAGCATTTT
CDR3 protein: CASGSGGGNQPQHF

V gene: TRBV27
D gene: .
clone size: .
J gene: TRBJ1-2
CDR3 DNA: TGTGCCAGCAGTTTCAACGGTCTTTATGGCTACACCTTC
CDR3 protein: CASSFNGLYGYTF

V gene: TRBV27
D gene: .
clone size: .
J gene: TRBJ1-1
CDR3 DNA: TGTGCCAGCAGTTTGGTGGGATTGGGCAGCACTGAAGCTTTCTTT
CDR3 protein: CASSLVGLGSTEAFF

V gene: TRBV2
D gene: .
clone size: .
J gene: TRBJ2-7
CDR3 DNA: TGTGCCAGCAGTGACGGGCAGGGCGTCTACGAGCAGTACTTC
CDR3 protein: CASSDGQGVYEQYF

V gene: TRBV2
D gene: TRBD2
clone size: .
J gene: TRBJ2-7
CDR3 DNA: TGTGCCAGCAGTCCCCCGGGACTAGCGGAGGGATCCTACGAGCAGTACTTC
CDR3 protein: CASSPPGLAEGSYEQYF

V gene: TRBV9
D gene: .
clone size: .
J gene: TRBJ2-7
CDR3 DNA: TGTGCCAGCAGCCCGCAGGAGGGGGACTGGACCTACGAGCAGTACTTC
CDR3 protein: CASSPQEGDWTYEQYF

V gene: TRBV13
D gene: TRBD1
clone size: .
J gene: TRBJ2-3
CDR3 DNA: TGTGCCAGCAGCCCGGGGACAGTTCATGGGGATACGCAGTATTTT
CDR3 protein: CASSPGTVHGDTQYF

V gene: TRBV6-5
D gene: .
clone size: once
J gene: TRBJ1-2
CDR3 DNA: TGTGCCAGCAGTCCCAGGGACTTTCCGTATGGCTACACCTTC
CDR3 protein: CASSPRDFPYGYTF

V gene: TRBV14
D gene: .
clone size: once
J gene: TRBJ2-7
CDR3 DNA: TGTGCCAGCAGCCAGGTGACTTCTTCCGAGCAGTACTTC
CDR3 protein: CASSQVTSSEQYF

V gene: TRBV9
D gene: .
clone size: .
J gene: TRBJ2-2
CDR3 DNA: TGTGCCAGCAGCTCCCAAACTAGCCCCGGGGAGCTGTTTTTT
CDR3 protein: CASSSQTSPGELFF

V gene: TRBV5-1
D gene: .
clone size: .
J gene: TRBJ2-7
CDR3 DNA: TGCGCCAGCAGCTTGGAGTCCGGGTTTTGGGAGCAGTACTTC
CDR3 protein: CASSLESGFWEQYF

V gene: TRBV4-1
D gene: TRBD1
clone size: few
J gene: TRBJ1-6
CDR3 DNA: TGCGCCAGCAGCCATCTAACAGGGGGCGGTAATTCACCCCTCCACTTT
CDR3 protein: CASSHLTGGGNSPLHF